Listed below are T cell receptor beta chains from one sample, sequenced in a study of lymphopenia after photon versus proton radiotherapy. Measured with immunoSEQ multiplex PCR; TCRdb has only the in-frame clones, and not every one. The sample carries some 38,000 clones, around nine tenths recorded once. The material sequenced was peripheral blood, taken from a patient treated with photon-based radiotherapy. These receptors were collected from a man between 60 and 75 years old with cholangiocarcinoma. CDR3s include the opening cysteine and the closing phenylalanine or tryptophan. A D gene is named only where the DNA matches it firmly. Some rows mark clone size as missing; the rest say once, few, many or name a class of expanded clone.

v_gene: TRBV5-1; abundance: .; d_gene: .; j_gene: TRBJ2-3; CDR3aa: CASAWTDTQYF; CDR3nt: TGCGCCAGCGCCTGGACGGATACGCAGTATTTT
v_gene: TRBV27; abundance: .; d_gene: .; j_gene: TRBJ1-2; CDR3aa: CASSLWATSDGYTF; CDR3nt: TGTGCCAGCAGTTTATGGGCCACCAGCGACGGCTACACCTTC
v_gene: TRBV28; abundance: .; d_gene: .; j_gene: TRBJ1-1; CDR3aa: CASTLHRDLTEAFF; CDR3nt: TGTGCCAGCACCCTACACAGGGACCTAACTGAAGCTTTCTTT
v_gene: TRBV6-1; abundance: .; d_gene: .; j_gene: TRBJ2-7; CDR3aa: CASTTQGRGNYEQYF; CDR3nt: TGTGCCAGCACTACACAGGGGAGGGGTAACTACGAGCAGTACTTC
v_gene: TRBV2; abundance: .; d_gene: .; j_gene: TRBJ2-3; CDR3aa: CASSVGSGSTDTQYF; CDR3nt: TGTGCCAGCAGTGTGGGGTCAGGTAGCACAGATACGCAGTATTTT
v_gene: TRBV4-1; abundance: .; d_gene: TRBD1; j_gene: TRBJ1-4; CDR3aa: CASSQRTGEGTNEKLFF; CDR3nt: TGCGCCAGCAGCCAACGGACAGGGGAAGGGACTAATGAAAAACTGTTTTTT
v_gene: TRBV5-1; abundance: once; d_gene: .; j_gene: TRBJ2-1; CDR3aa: CASSLRAGQYNEQFF; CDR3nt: TGCGCCAGCAGCTTGCGGGCGGGCCAATACAATGAGCAGTTCTTC
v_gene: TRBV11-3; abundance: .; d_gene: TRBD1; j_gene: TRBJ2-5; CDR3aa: CASSPGQVEPPGIKETQYF; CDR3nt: TGTGCCAGCAGCCCCGGACAGGTAGAACCACCAGGTATTAAAGAGACCCAGTACTTC
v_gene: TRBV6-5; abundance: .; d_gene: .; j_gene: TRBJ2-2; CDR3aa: CASSKDTYTGELFF; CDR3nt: TGTGCCAGCAGTAAGGACACCTACACCGGGGAGCTGTTTTTT
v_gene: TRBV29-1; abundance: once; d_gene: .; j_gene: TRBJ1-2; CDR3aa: CSVVTVYGYTF; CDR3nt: TGCAGCGTTGTAACGGTGTATGGCTACACCTTC
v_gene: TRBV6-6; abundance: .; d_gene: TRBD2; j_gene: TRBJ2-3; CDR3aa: CASSNLAGGSDTQYF; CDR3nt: TGTGCCAGCAGTAACCTAGCGGGGGGATCAGATACGCAGTATTTT
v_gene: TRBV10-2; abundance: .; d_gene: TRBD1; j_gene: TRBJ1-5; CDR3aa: CASSGQGANQPQHF; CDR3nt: TGCGCCAGCAGTGGTCAGGGGGCCAATCAGCCCCAGCATTTT
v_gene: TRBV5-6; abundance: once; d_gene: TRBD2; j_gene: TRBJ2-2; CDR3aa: CASSPPGGANTGELFF; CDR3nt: TGTGCCAGCAGCCCTCCGGGGGGGGCAAACACCGGGGAGCTGTTTTTT
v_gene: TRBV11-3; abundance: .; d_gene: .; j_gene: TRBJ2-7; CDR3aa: CASSFSNYEQYF; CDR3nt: TGTGCCAGCAGCTTTTCCAACTACGAGCAGTACTTC
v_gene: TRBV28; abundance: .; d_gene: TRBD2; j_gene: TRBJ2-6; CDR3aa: CASGPSGARSGANVLTF; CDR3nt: TGTGCCAGCGGCCCTAGCGGGGCCCGCTCTGGGGCCAACGTCCTGACTTTC
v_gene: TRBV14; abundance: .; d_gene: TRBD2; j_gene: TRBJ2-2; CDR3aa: CASSPREDTGELFF; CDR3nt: TGTGCCAGCAGCCCCCGGGAGGACACCGGGGAGCTGTTTTTT
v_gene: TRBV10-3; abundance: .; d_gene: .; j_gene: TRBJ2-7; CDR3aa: CAISEFPGARSYEQYF; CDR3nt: TGTGCCATCAGTGAGTTCCCGGGGGCGCGGTCCTACGAGCAGTACTTC
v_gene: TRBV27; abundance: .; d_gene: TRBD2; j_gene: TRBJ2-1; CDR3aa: CASSLAASSGGFYNEQFF; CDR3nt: TGTGCCAGCAGCTTGGCAGCCTCTAGCGGGGGCTTCTACAATGAGCAGTTCTTC
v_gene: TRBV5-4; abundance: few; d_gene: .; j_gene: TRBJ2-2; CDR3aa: CASSIHRGLNTGELFF; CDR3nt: TGTGCCAGCAGCATCCACCGGGGATTGAACACCGGGGAGCTGTTTTTT
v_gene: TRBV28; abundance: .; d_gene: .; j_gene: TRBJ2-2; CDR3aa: CASSAGTSNTGELFF; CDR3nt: TGTGCCAGCAGCGCCGGGACCTCGAACACCGGGGAGCTGTTTTTT
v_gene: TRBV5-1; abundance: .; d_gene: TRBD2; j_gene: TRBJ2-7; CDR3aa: CASSLSGVEQYF; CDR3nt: TGCGCCAGCAGCTTGAGCGGGGTCGAGCAGTACTTC
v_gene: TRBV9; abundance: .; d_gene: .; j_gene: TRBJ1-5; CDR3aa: CASSVEFDGPQHF; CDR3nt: TGTGCCAGCAGCGTAGAGTTTGACGGGCCCCAGCATTTT
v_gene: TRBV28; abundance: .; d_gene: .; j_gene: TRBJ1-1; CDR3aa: CASSKTPTATFF; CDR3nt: TGTGCCAGCAGTAAAACCCCAACAGCGACTTTCTTT
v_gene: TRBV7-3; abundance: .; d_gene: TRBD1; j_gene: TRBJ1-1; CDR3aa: CASSPTGQGSGLAFF; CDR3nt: TGTGCCAGCAGCCCCACCGGACAGGGTTCGGGTCTGGCTTTCTTT
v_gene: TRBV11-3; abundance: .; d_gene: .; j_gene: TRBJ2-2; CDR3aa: CASSLGGYGTGELFF; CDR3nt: TGTGCCAGCAGCTTAGGGGGGTACGGGACCGGGGAGCTGTTTTTT
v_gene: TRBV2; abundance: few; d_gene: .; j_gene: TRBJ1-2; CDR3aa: CASSEEGIYGYTF; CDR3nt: TGTGCCAGCAGTGAGGAGGGTATCTATGGCTACACCTTC